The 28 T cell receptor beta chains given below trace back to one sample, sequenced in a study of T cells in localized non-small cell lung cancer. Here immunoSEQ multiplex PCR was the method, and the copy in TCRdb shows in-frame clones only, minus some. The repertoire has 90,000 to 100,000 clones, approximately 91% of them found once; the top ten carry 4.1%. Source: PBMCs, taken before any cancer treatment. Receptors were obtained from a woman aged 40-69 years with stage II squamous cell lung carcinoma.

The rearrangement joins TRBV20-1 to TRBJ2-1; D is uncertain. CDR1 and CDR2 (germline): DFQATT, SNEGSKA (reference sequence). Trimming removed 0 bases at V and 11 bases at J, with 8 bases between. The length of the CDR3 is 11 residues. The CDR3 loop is CSARDWEKQFF. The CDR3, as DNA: TGCAGTGCTAGAGATTGGGAAAAGCAGTTCTTC.

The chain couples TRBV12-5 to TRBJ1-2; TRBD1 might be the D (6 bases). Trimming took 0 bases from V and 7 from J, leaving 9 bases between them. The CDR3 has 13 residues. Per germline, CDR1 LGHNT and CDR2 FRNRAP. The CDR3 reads CASGLVGAGGYTF. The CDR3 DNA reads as TGTGCTAGTGGTTTGGTGGGGGCTGGTGGCTACACCTTC. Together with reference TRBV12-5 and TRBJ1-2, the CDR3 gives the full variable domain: DARVTQTPRHKVTEMGQEVTMRCQPILGHNTVFWYRQTMMQGLELLAYFRNRAPLDDSGMPKDRFSAEMPDATLATLKIQPSEPRDSAVYFCASGLVGAGGYTFGSGTRLTVV.

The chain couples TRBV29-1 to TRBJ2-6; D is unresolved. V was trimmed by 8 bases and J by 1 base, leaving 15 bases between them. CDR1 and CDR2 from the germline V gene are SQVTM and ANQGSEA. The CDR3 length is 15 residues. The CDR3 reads CSPIELRSGANVLTF. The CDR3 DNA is TGCAGCCCAATCGAACTCCGTTCTGGGGCCAACGTCCTGACTTTC.

CDR3 region: CASSPRGSNYEQYF. The DNA for the CDR3 is TGTGCCAGCTCACCCAGGGGTAGCAACTACGAGCAGTACTTC. V and J are TRBV18 and TRBJ2-7, with D perhaps matching TRBD1 (6 bases). This CDR3 region has 14 residues. Trimming took off 3 bases at V and 3 bases at J, with 12 bases between the two ends. Germline V gene data show CDR1 as KGHSH and CDR2 as LQKENI.

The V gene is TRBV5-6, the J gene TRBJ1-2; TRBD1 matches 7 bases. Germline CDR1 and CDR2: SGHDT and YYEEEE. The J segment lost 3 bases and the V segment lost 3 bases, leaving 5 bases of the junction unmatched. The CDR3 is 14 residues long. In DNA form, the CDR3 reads TGTGCCAGCAGCTCCGGACAGGCATACTATGGCTACACCTTC. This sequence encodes CASSSGQAYYGYTF.

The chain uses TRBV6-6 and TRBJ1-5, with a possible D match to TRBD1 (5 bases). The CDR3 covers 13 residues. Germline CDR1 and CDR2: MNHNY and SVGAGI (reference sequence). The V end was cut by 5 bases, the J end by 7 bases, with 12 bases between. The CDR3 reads CASSPDRLQPQHF. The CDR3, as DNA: TGTGCCAGCAGTCCCGACAGACTACAGCCCCAGCATTTT.

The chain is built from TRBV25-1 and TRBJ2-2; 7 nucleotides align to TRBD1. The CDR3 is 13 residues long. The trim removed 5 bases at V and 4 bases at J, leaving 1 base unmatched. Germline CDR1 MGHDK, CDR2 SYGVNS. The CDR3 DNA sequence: TGTGCCAGCAGTCCAGGGGGCACCGGGGAGCTGTTTTTT. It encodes CASSPGGTGELFF.

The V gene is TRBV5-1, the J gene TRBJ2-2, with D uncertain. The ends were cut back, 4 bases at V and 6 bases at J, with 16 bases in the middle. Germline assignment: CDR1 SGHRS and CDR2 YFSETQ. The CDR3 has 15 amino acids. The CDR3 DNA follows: TGCGCCAGCAGCACACCGGGCCTCGAGGCCGGGGAGCTGTTTTTT. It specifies CASSTPGLEAGELFF. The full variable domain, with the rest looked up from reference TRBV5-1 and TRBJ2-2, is KAGVTQTPRYLIKTRGQQVTLSCSPISGHRSVSWYQQTPGQGLQFLFEYFSETQRNKGNFPGRFSGRQFSNSRSEMNVSTLELGDSALYLCASSTPGLEAGELFFGEGSRLTVL.

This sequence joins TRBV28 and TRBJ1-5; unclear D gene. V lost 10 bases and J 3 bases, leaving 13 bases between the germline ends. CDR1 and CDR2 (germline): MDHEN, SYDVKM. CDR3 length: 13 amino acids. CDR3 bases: TGTGCCACGACGACACTATCCAATCAGCCCCAGCATTTT. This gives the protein CATTTLSNQPQHF.

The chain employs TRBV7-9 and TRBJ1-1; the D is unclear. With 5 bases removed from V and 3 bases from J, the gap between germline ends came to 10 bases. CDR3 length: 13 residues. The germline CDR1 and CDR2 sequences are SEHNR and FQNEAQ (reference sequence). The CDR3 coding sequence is TGTGCCAGCAGCCCTTCGGGGTACACTGAAGCTTTCTTT. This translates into CASSPSGYTEAFF.

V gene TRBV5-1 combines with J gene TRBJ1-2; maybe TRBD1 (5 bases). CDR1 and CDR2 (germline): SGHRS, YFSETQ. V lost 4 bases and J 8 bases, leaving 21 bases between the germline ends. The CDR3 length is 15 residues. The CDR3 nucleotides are TGCGCCAGCAGCCCTCCAGTGCGGGGCGCGGGGGGCTACACCTTC. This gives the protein CASSPPVRGAGGYTF.

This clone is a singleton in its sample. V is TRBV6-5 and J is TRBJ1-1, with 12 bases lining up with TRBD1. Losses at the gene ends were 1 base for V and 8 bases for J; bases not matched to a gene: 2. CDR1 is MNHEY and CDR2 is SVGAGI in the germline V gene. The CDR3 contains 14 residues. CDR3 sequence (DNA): TGTGCCAGCAGTTACTACGGGACAGGGGGCGAAGCTTTCTTT. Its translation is CASSYYGTGGEAFF.

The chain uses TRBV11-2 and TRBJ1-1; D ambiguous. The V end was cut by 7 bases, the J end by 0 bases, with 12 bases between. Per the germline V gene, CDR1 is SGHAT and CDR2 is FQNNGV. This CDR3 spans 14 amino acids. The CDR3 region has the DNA TGTGCCAGCAAGAAGAGGGAGGTGAACACTGAAGCTTTCTTT. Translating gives CASKKREVNTEAFF.

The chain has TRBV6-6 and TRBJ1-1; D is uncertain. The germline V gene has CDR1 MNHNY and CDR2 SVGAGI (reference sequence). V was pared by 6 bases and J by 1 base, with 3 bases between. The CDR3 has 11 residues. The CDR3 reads CASRKNTEAFF. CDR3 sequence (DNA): TGTGCCAGCAGAAAGAACACTGAAGCTTTCTTT.

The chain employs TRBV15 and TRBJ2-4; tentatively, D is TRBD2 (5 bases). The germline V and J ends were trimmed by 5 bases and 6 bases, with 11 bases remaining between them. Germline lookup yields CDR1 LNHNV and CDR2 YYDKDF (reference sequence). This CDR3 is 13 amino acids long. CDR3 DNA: TGTGCCACCAGCCAAGTCGAGGGAAACATTCAGTACTTC. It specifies CATSQVEGNIQYF.

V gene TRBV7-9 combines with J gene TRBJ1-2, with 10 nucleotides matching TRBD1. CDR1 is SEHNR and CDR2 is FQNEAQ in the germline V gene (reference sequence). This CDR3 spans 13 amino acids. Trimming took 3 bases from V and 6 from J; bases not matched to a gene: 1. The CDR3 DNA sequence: TGTGCCAGCAGCTTGGGGACAGGGGATGGCTACACCTTC. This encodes CASSLGTGDGYTF.

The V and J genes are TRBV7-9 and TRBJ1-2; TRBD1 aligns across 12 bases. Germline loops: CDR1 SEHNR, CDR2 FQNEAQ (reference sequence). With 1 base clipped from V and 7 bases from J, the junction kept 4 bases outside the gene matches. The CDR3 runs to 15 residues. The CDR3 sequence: CASSLGGQGAFGYTF. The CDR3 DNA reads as TGTGCCAGCAGCTTAGGGGGACAGGGGGCTTTTGGCTACACCTTC. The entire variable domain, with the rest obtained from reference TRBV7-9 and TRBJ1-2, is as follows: DTGVSQNPRHKITKRGQNVTFRCDPISEHNRLYWYRQTLGQGPEFLTYFQNEAQLEKSRLLSDRFSAERPKGSFSTLEIQRTEQGDSAMYLCASSLGGQGAFGYTFGSGTRLTVV.

CDR3 DNA sequence: TGTGCCAGTAGTATTACAGTGGTGACTGAAGCTTTCTTT. This codes for CASSITVVTEAFF. This chain joins TRBV19 and TRBJ1-1, with D hard to call. The CDR3 is 13 residues long. The germline V and J ends were trimmed by 3 bases and 5 bases, with 10 bases remaining between them. Germline V CDR1 and CDR2: LNHDA, SQIVND (reference sequence). Filled out from reference TRBV19 and TRBJ1-1, the complete variable domain reads DGGITQSPKYLFRKEGQNVTLSCEQNLNHDAMYWYRQDPGQGLRLIYYSQIVNDFQKGDIAEGYSVSREKKESFPLTVTSAQKNPTAFYLCASSITVVTEAFFGQGTRLTVV.

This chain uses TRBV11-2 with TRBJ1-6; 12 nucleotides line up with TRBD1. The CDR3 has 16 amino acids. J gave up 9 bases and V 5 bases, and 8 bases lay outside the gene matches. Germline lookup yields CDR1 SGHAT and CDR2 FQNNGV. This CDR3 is CASSPWDRGQSSPLHF. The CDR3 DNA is TGTGCCAGCAGCCCCTGGGACAGGGGGCAGAGTTCACCCCTCCACTTT.

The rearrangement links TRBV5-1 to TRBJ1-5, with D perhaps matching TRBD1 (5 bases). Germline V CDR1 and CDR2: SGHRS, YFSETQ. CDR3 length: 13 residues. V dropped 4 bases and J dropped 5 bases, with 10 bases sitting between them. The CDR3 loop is CASSKGKDQPQHF. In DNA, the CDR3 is TGCGCCAGCAGCAAGGGGAAGGATCAGCCCCAGCATTTT.

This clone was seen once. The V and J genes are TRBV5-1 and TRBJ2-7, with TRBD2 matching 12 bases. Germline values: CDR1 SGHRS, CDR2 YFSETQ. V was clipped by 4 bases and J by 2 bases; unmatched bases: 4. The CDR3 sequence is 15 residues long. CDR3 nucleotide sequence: TGCGCCAGCAGCCACGGACTAGCGGGGCCCTACGAGCAGTACTTC. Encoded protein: CASSHGLAGPYEQYF. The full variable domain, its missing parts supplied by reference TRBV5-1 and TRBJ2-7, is KAGVTQTPRYLIKTRGQQVTLSCSPISGHRSVSWYQQTPGQGLQFLFEYFSETQRNKGNFPGRFSGRQFSNSRSEMNVSTLELGDSALYLCASSHGLAGPYEQYFGPGTRLTVT.

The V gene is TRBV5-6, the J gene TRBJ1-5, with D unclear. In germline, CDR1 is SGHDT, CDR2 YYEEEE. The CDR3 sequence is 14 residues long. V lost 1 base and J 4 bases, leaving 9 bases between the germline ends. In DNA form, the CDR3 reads TGTGCCAGCAGCTTGTTCGGATCTAATCAGCCCCAGCATTTT. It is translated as CASSLFGSNQPQHF.

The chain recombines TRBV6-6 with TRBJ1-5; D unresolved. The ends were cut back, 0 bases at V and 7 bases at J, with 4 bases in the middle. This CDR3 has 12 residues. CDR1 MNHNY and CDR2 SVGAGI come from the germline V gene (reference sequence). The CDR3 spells CASSYSYQPQHF. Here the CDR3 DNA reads TGTGCCAGCAGTTACTCGTACCAGCCCCAGCATTTT.

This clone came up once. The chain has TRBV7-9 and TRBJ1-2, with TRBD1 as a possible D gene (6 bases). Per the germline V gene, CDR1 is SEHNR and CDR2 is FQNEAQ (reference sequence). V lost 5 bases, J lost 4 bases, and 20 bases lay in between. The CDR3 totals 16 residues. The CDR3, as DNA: TGTGCCAGCAGCCAGTTAGGGGGGGCTATTAGCTATGGCTACACCTTC. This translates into CASSQLGGAISYGYTF.

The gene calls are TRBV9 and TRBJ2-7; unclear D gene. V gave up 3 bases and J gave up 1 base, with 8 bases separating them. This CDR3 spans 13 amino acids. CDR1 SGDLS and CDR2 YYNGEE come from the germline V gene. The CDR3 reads CASSASRSYEQYF. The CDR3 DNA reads TGTGCCAGCAGCGCCTCCAGGTCCTACGAGCAGTACTTC.

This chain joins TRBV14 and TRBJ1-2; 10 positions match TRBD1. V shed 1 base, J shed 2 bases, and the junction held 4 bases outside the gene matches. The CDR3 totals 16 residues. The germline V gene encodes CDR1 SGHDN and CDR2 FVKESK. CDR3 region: CASSQVQGQGNYGYTF. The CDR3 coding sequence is TGTGCCAGCAGCCAAGTCCAGGGACAGGGGAACTATGGCTACACCTTC.

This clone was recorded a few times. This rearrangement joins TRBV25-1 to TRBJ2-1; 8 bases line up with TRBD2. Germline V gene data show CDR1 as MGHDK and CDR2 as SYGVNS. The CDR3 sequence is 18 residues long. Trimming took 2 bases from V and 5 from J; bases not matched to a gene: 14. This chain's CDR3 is CASSEPRGLGGGNNEQFF. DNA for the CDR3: TGTGCCAGCAGTGAACCCCGGGGACTAGGCGGGGGCAACAATGAGCAGTTCTTC.

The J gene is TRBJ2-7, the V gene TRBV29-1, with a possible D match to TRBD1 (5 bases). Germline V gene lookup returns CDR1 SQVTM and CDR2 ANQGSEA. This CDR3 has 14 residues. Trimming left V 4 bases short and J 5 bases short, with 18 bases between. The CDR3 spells CSVVNLQGMHEQYF. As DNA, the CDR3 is TGCAGCGTTGTCAACCTCCAGGGAATGCACGAGCAGTACTTC.